These 23 T cell receptor beta chains were sequenced from one sample in a study of OX40 agonist ivuxolimab in advanced cancers. Only in-frame clones appear in the TCRdb table, and some are missing; sequencing was by immunoSEQ multiplex PCR. The sample has roughly 90,000 clones, around nine tenths seen once. This specimen consisted of CD4+ or CD8+ T cells sorted from blood, obtained in a trial of the OX40 agonist ivuxolimab. Source of these receptors: an adult with an advanced solid tumor such as melanoma, head and neck, liver or kidney cancer.

This chain's CDR3 is CASSLGSQASYNEQFF. The DNA of the CDR3 is TGCGCCAGCAGCTTAGGCTCTCAGGCATCCTACAATGAGCAGTTCTTC. The rearrangement joins TRBV5-1 to TRBJ2-1; D unclear. This CDR3 has 16 residues. CDR1 SGHRS and CDR2 YFSETQ come from the germline V gene. V lost 2 bases, J lost 1 base, and 13 bases lay in between.

The chain joins TRBV6-5 to TRBJ1-2, with 7 bases that match TRBD1. The CDR3 extends over 14 amino acids. With 6 bases clipped from V and 4 bases from J, the junction kept 8 bases outside the gene matches. CDR1 is MNHEY and CDR2 is SVGAGI in the germline V gene. In DNA form, the CDR3 reads TGTGCCAGCAGACTACGGACAGGCCGCTATGGCTACACCTTC. This translates into CASRLRTGRYGYTF.

The chain couples TRBV7-9 to TRBJ1-1; 8 bases map to TRBD1. After removal of 2 bases from V and 5 bases from J, the junction contained 10 bases not matched to a gene. The length of the CDR3 is 16 residues. Germline CDR1 and CDR2: SEHNR and FQNEAQ (reference sequence). The CDR3 DNA is TGTGCCAGCAGCTTAACAAGGACAGGGAGGAATACTGAAGCTTTCTTT. Protein: CASSLTRTGRNTEAFF.

The V and J genes are TRBV5-6 and TRBJ2-7; 7 positions agree with TRBD2. Trimming removed 4 bases from V and 4 bases from J; junction bases left unmatched: 11. Germline CDR1 SGHDT, CDR2 YYEEEE. The CDR3 runs 15 residues. In DNA, the CDR3 is TGTGCCAGCAGCACGGGACTAAACCCCTCTTACGAGCAGTACTTC. Translation: CASSTGLNPSYEQYF.

This chain connects TRBV28 to TRBJ1-5; the match to TRBD1 covers 7 bases. The CDR3 is made up of 14 amino acids. V lost 7 bases and J lost 5; bases outside the gene matches: 8. Germline CDR1 MDHEN, CDR2 SYDVKM. The CDR3 loop is CASIPGQADQPQHF. The CDR3 coding sequence is TGTGCCAGCATTCCCGGACAGGCCGATCAGCCCCAGCATTTT.

The chain uses TRBV7-6 and TRBJ2-7; 14 positions match TRBD2. This CDR3 spans 19 amino acids. V lost 1 base to trimming and J lost 1 base; unmatched junction nucleotides: 9. The germline CDR1 and CDR2 sequences are SGHVS and FNYEAQ. CDR3 coding DNA: TGTGCCAGCAGCTTAGGAGGGACTAGCGGGAGTCGGGGGTCCTACGAGCAGTACTTC. Protein product: CASSLGGTSGSRGSYEQYF.

The rearrangement joins TRBV14 to TRBJ2-1, with 9 bases fitting TRBD1. From germline, CDR1 is SGHDN and CDR2 FVKESK. The ends lost 4 bases at V and 7 bases at J; junction bases unmatched: 11. The CDR3 covers 16 residues. CDR3 nucleotides: TGTGCCAGCAGCCGATCAGGACAGGGGATGGGGAATGAGCAGTTCTTC. Translating gives CASSRSGQGMGNEQFF.

The chain links TRBV5-1 to TRBJ1-1; D not resolved. Germline loops: CDR1 SGHRS, CDR2 YFSETQ. There are 14 residues in the CDR3. Trimming left V 0 bases short and J 0 bases short, with 6 bases between. DNA of the CDR3: TGCGCCAGCAGCTTGGAAGGGATGAACACTGAAGCTTTCTTT. The encoded protein is CASSLEGMNTEAFF.

The V gene is TRBV7-2, the J gene TRBJ2-3, with a possible D match to TRBD1 (7 bases). The CDR3 length is 15 residues. From germline, CDR1 is SGHTA and CDR2 FQGNSA. With 5 bases removed from V and 1 base from J, the gap between germline ends came to 13 bases. Here the CDR3 DNA reads TGTGCCAGCAGCCGACTCAGGGGGGGCACAGATACGCAGTATTTT. It yields the protein CASSRLRGGTDTQYF.

The V and J genes are TRBV6-6 and TRBJ2-2; 15 bases fit TRBD2. Germline-derived CDR1 and CDR2 are MNHNY and SVGAGI (reference sequence). The CDR3 is 16 amino acids. The junction had 5 bases not matched to a gene; V was cut back by 4 bases and J by 8 bases. CDR3 nucleotides: TGTGCCAGCAGTTCTGGACTAGCGGGAGGGATTGGGGAGCTGTTTTTT. Its protein is CASSSGLAGGIGELFF.

The rearrangement uses TRBV11-2 and TRBJ1-1, with D perhaps matching TRBD1 (5 bases). V was pared by 5 bases and J by 5 bases, with 18 bases between. CDR1 and CDR2 (germline): SGHAT, FQNNGV. This CDR3 spans 15 amino acids. CDR3 in amino acids: CASSLARGLGTEAFF. CDR3 bases: TGTGCCAGCAGCCTAGCACGGGGACTGGGGACTGAAGCTTTCTTT. Full variable domain (outside the CDR3, taken from reference TRBV11-2 and TRBJ1-1): EAGVAQSPRYKIIEKRQSVAFWCNPISGHATLYWYQQILGQGPKLLIQFQNNGVVDDSQLPKDRFSAERLKGVDSTLKIQPAKLEDSAVYLCASSLARGLGTEAFFGQGTRLTVV.

The rearrangement uses TRBV7-2 and TRBJ1-6; 7 bases line up with TRBD1. Germline loops: CDR1 SGHTA, CDR2 FQGNSA. V was clipped by 0 bases and J by 7 bases; unmatched bases: 6. The CDR3 has 16 amino acids. DNA of the CDR3: TGTGCCAGCAGCTTAGCAACGGGGACAGTCAATTCACCCCTCCACTTT. Protein sequence: CASSLATGTVNSPLHF.

For the CDR3, the DNA is TGCGCCAGCAGCCCGAGTGGTTTGGCCCCCACTAAGCGCCATGAGCAGTTCTTC. Its protein is CASSPSGLAPTKRHEQFF. This chain connects TRBV5-1 to TRBJ2-1, with D unresolved. The CDR3 totals 18 residues. With 4 bases removed from V and 8 bases from J, the gap between germline ends came to 28 bases. The germline CDR1 and CDR2 sequences are SGHRS and YFSETQ.

This chain uses TRBV10-1 with TRBJ1-3; no reliable D call. Trimming left V 2 bases short and J 0 bases short, with 5 bases between. There are 14 residues in the CDR3. Germline lookup yields CDR1 WNHNN and CDR2 SYGVQD (reference sequence). Here the CDR3 DNA reads TGCGCCAGCAGTGAGCAGGTCTCTGGAAACACCATATATTTT. Translation gives CASSEQVSGNTIYF.

Here the CDR3 reads CASSYSGEGELFF. In DNA, the CDR3 is TGTGCCAGCAGTTACTCGGGGGAGGGGGAGCTGTTTTTT. The chain is built from TRBV6-5 and TRBJ2-2, with D tentatively TRBD1 or TRBD2 (5 bases each). Trimming pared 0 bases from V and 8 bases from J, leaving 7 bases between. In germline, CDR1 is MNHEY, CDR2 SVGAGI. The CDR3 is 13 residues long.

V and J are TRBV18 and TRBJ2-5; the D gene is possibly TRBD2 (6 bases). Trimming removed 0 bases at V and 2 bases at J, with 10 bases between. CDR3 length: 15 amino acids. Germline V gene data show CDR1 as KGHSH and CDR2 as LQKENI. DNA for the CDR3: TGTGCCAGCTCACCACCGGGAGGCGCTCAAGAGACCCAGTACTTC. Protein: CASSPPGGAQETQYF.

The CDR3 DNA reads TGTGCCAGCTCACCGGGTCGGGAAGGACACGAGCAGTACTTC. Translated: CASSPGREGHEQYF. This chain joins TRBV18 and TRBJ2-7; possible D gene TRBD2, 5 bases. Germline CDR1 reads KGHSH; CDR2 reads LQKENI. Trimming shortened V by 3 bases and J by 5 bases, and 14 bases separated the two germline ends. The CDR3 is made up of 14 amino acids.

CDR3 DNA sequence: TGTGCCAGCAGCTTCGGGGGAAGGAACACTGAAGCTTTCTTT. Protein: CASSFGGRNTEAFF. The chain links TRBV7-9 to TRBJ1-1, with a weak D call TRBD1 (5 bases). Germline-derived CDR1 and CDR2 are SEHNR and FQNEAQ (reference sequence). V was cut by 3 bases and J by 1 base, with 9 bases left in between. The CDR3 sequence is 14 residues long. The full variable domain, in which reference TRBV7-9 and TRBJ1-1 provide the parts outside the CDR3, is DTGVSQNPRHKITKRGQNVTFRCDPISEHNRLYWYRQTLGQGPEFLTYFQNEAQLEKSRLLSDRFSAERPKGSFSTLEIQRTEQGDSAMYLCASSFGGRNTEAFFGQGTRLTVV.

The chain has TRBV5-1 and TRBJ2-5; the D gene is possibly TRBD2 (6 bases). V was trimmed by 3 bases and J by 3 bases, leaving 9 bases between them. Germline V gene lookup returns CDR1 SGHRS and CDR2 YFSETQ. This CDR3 is built from 13 residues. The CDR3 region has the DNA TGCGCCAGCAGCTCTCGACTAGAAGAGACCCAGTACTTC. Protein: CASSSRLEETQYF.

The chain recombines TRBV6-6 with TRBJ2-2; D perhaps matches TRBD2 (5 bases). The CDR3 is made up of 14 amino acids. The V end was cut by 5 bases, the J end by 4 bases, with 11 bases between. CDR1 is MNHNY and CDR2 is SVGAGI in the germline V gene (reference sequence). The CDR3 protein is CASSPGGVTGELFF. CDR3 bases: TGTGCCAGCAGTCCTGGAGGAGTCACCGGGGAGCTGTTTTTT.

The CDR3 bases are TGTGCCAGTAGTACCCTTATCATGAACACTGAAGCTTTCTTT. The encoded protein is CASSTLIMNTEAFF. The chain uses TRBV19 and TRBJ1-1; D gene unclear. There are 14 residues in the CDR3. V lost 4 bases, J lost 0 bases, and 9 bases lay in between. Per the germline V gene, CDR1 is LNHDA and CDR2 is SQIVND (reference sequence).

This rearrangement joins TRBV7-6 to TRBJ2-5; D is perhaps TRBD2 (5 bases). The germline V and J ends were trimmed by 3 bases and 5 bases, with 13 bases remaining between them. The CDR3 covers 14 residues. CDR1 is SGHVS, CDR2 FNYEAQ, per germline. The DNA of the CDR3 is TGTGCCAGCAGCTTCAGGACTGGGCGGGAGACCCAGTACTTC. Translation gives CASSFRTGRETQYF.

Of note for this clone: The sample holds other DNA sequences that translate to the same CDR3. The DNA of the CDR3 is TGTGCCAGTAGTATAGTCGGGCAGGGGAACACTGAAGCTTTCTTT. It codes for CASSIVGQGNTEAFF. The chain is built from TRBV19 and TRBJ1-1; perhaps TRBD1 as D (5 bases). This CDR3 region has 15 residues. Germline loops: CDR1 LNHDA, CDR2 SQIVND (reference sequence). V dropped 1 base and J dropped 1 base, with 10 bases sitting between them.